The 26 T cell receptor beta chains below all came from one sample that was sequenced in a study of Tregs in tolerant kidney transplant recipients. This table comes from immunoSEQ multiplex PCR, and its TCRdb copy is limited to in-frame clones, with some not included. Among approximately 69,000 clones listed, 85% to 90% were seen once. This specimen was CD4+ T cells from blood, taken before the transplant. These TCRs come from a human donor who received a combined kidney and bone marrow transplant.

The V call is TRBV10-3, the J call TRBJ2-1; 10 bases match TRBD1. This CDR3 has 15 amino acids. Germline V gives CDR1 ENHRY, CDR2 SYGVKD. The V segment lost 5 bases and the J segment 2 bases; nucleotides outside the gene matches: 3. This CDR3 reads CAISKGQGAYNEQFF. CDR3 nucleotides: TGTGCCATCAGTAAAGGACAGGGGGCCTACAATGAGCAGTTCTTC.

Only one count was recorded for this clone. J is TRBJ2-5 and V is TRBV7-8; 7 nucleotides line up with TRBD1. V gave up 1 base and J gave up 7 bases; unmatched junction bases: 15. The CDR3 length is 17 residues. CDR1 is SGHVS and CDR2 is FQNEAQ in the germline V gene. As DNA, the CDR3 is TGTGCCAGCAGCTTAGAGGGGGCCAGGGGGACCCGGGGGACCCAGTACTTC. This gives the protein CASSLEGARGTRGTQYF.

Regarding this clone: Being one base from a much bigger clone, this may be a read error. This specimen includes other DNA sequences encoding the same CDR3. V and J are TRBV15 and TRBJ2-7, with 8 bases aligning to TRBD2. This CDR3 has 14 amino acids. V was pared by 2 bases and J by 1 base, with 1 base of the junction left unmatched. CDR1 and CDR2 (germline): LNHNV, YYDKDF (reference sequence). The CDR3 coding sequence is TGTGCCACCAGCAGAAGCGGGAGTTCCTACGAGCAGTACTTC. Protein product: CATSRSGSSYEQYF. Supplemented by reference TRBV15 and TRBJ2-7, the full variable domain reads DAMVIQNPRYQVTQFGKPVTLSCSQTLNHNVMYWYQQKSSQAPKLLFHYYDKDFNNEADTPDNFQSRRPNTSFCFLDIRSPGLGDTAMYLCATSRSGSSYEQYFGPGTRLTVT.

The rearrangement joins TRBV28 to TRBJ1-5; D perhaps matches TRBD1 (5 bases). V lost 3 bases to trimming and J lost 5 bases, with 8 bases between them. Germline CDR1 is MDHEN and CDR2 is SYDVKM. This CDR3 spans 13 amino acids. The CDR3 spells CASSLPGDQPQHF. CDR3 sequence (DNA): TGTGCCAGCAGTTTGCCGGGGGATCAGCCCCAGCATTTT.

The chain carries TRBV5-1 and TRBJ1-2, with 10 bases fitting TRBD1. This CDR3 region has 14 residues. Looked up from germline, CDR1 is SGHRS and CDR2 is YFSETQ. J gave up 5 bases and V 4 bases, and 5 bases lay outside the gene matches. In nucleotides, the CDR3 is TGCGCCAGCAGCCATGGACAGGGGGAGTATGGCTACACCTTC. This codes for CASSHGQGEYGYTF.

The chain joins TRBV6-6 to TRBJ1-5; 9 positions agree with TRBD1. The germline V gene has CDR1 MNHNY and CDR2 SVGAGI (reference sequence). J lost 3 bases, V lost 2 bases, and 2 bases had no gene match. The CDR3 loop spans 15 amino acids. CDR3: CASSYGDRANQPQHF. CDR3 nucleotides: TGTGCCAGCAGTTACGGGGACAGGGCCAATCAGCCCCAGCATTTT.

The chain combines TRBV4-1 with TRBJ1-5; 8 bases agree with TRBD1. CDR1 is MGHRA and CDR2 is YSYEKL in the germline V gene. Trimming took 3 bases from V and 7 from J; bases not matched to a gene: 5. CDR3 length: 14 amino acids. In DNA, the CDR3 is TGCGCCAGCAGCCAGGGTACAGGGGGACAGCCCCAGCATTTT. Its translation is CASSQGTGGQPQHF.

This chain connects TRBV4-1 to TRBJ1-1; perhaps TRBD1 as D (6 bases). V dropped 0 bases and J dropped 6 bases, with 17 bases sitting between them. The CDR3 has 16 amino acids. From germline, CDR1 is MGHRA and CDR2 YSYEKL. The CDR3 loop reads CASSQEGWGGGSEAFF. The CDR3 DNA reads as TGCGCCAGCAGCCAAGAGGGTTGGGGGGGCGGTTCTGAAGCTTTCTTT.

The J gene is TRBJ2-1, the V gene TRBV13, with 8 bases matching TRBD1. This CDR3 comprises 16 residues. CDR1 PRHDT and CDR2 FYEKMQ come from the germline V gene (reference sequence). Trimming took 4 bases from V and 9 from J; bases not matched to a gene: 14. The CDR3 sequence: CASSSARARGHSEQFF. CDR3 nucleotide sequence: TGTGCCAGCAGCTCTGCTCGGGCCAGGGGGCATAGTGAGCAGTTCTTC.

This CDR3 is CASRTGQPNYGYTF. The CDR3 DNA sequence: TGTGCCAGCAGAACGGGACAGCCAAACTATGGCTACACCTTC. This chain uses TRBV5-5 with TRBJ1-2, with TRBD1 matching over 7 bases. The germline V gene encodes CDR1 SGHKS and CDR2 YYEKEE (reference sequence). Trimming cost V 5 bases and J 2 bases; bases outside gene matches: 6. The CDR3 is 14 amino acids.

This chain joins TRBV29-1 and TRBJ1-2, with TRBD1 matching over 8 bases. V was clipped by 2 bases and J by 6 bases; unmatched bases: 5. The CDR3 is 13 amino acids. Germline V gene sequence: CDR1 SQVTM, CDR2 ANQGSEA. The CDR3 protein is CSVEPDRADGYTF. The DNA for the CDR3 is TGCAGCGTTGAACCGGACAGGGCGGATGGCTACACCTTC.

The CDR3 reads CASSRGGTSGYEQYF. The CDR3 DNA follows: TGTGCCAGCAGCCGTGGCGGGACTAGCGGTTACGAGCAGTACTTC. The chain carries TRBV27 and TRBJ2-7; the match to TRBD2 covers 11 bases. J lost 4 bases, V lost 6 bases, and 8 bases had no gene match. Germline V lookup: CDR1 MNHEY, CDR2 SMNVEV (reference sequence). The CDR3 extends over 15 amino acids.

V gene TRBV9 combines with J gene TRBJ1-5; D is possibly TRBD1 (6 bases). The CDR3 length is 14 residues. V lost 0 bases and J lost 6, with 10 bases in between. Germline V gene data show CDR1 as SGDLS and CDR2 as YYNGEE. CDR3 sequence reads: CASSVAGEGQPQHF. The CDR3 DNA reads TGTGCCAGCAGCGTAGCAGGGGAGGGTCAGCCCCAGCATTTT.

The chain recombines TRBV19 with TRBJ2-7; 7 bases agree with TRBD2. CDR1 and CDR2 from the germline V gene are LNHDA and SQIVND (reference sequence). Losses at the gene ends were 2 bases for V and 7 bases for J; bases not matched to a gene: 11. The CDR3 runs to 15 residues. The CDR3 DNA follows: TGTGCCAGTAGTATAATAGCGGGCAGAGTAGCTGAGCAGTACTTC. Protein product: CASSIIAGRVAEQYF.

The chain couples TRBV4-1 to TRBJ2-1; D not certain. This CDR3 has 12 residues. Germline V gene lookup returns CDR1 MGHRA and CDR2 YSYEKL. V lost 4 bases and J 9 bases, leaving 10 bases between the germline ends. In DNA form, the CDR3 reads TGCGCCAGCAGCCGCCCCGGAGCTGAGCAGTTCTTC. The encoded protein is CASSRPGAEQFF.

The chain recombines TRBV7-2 with TRBJ2-1; 12 nucleotides align to TRBD2. Germline CDR1 SGHTA, CDR2 FQGNSA. V trimming: 4 bases; J trimming: 7 bases; junction bases outside the gene matches: 5. The length of the CDR3 is 15 residues. In DNA form, the CDR3 reads TGTGCCAGCAGCTCTAGCGGGAGGGCCGAGAATGAGCAGTTCTTC. This codes for CASSSSGRAENEQFF. Based on the CDR3 plus reference TRBV7-2 and TRBJ2-1, the full variable domain is GAGVSQSPSNKVTEKGKDVELRCDPISGHTALYWYRQSLGQGLEFLIYFQGNSAPDKSGLPSDRFSAERTGGSVSTLTIQRTQQEDSAVYLCASSSSGRAENEQFFGPGTRLTVL.

A few counts support this clone. V is TRBV7-3 and J is TRBJ2-7; D unclear. The CDR3 length is 13 residues. V lost 3 bases, J lost 3 bases, and 9 bases lay in between. In germline, CDR1 is SGHTA, CDR2 FQGTGA. CDR3 in DNA: TGTGCCAGCAGCTTGCGCGCGAACTACGAGCAGTACTTC. Translation: CASSLRANYEQYF. Complete variable domain (other parts from reference TRBV7-3 and TRBJ2-7): GAGVSQTPSNKVTEKGKYVELRCDPISGHTALYWYRQSLGQGPEFLIYFQGTGAADDSGLPNDRFFAVRPEGSVSTLKIQRTERGDSAVYLCASSLRANYEQYFGPGTRLTVT.

The rearrangement links TRBV18 to TRBJ1-2; D perhaps matches TRBD1 (5 bases). Germline lookup yields CDR1 KGHSH and CDR2 LQKENI. V was trimmed by 2 bases and J by 4 bases, leaving 14 bases between them. CDR3 length: 15 residues. The chain's CDR3 is CASSPSETASYGYTF. The CDR3 region has the DNA TGTGCCAGCTCACCATCGGAGACAGCCTCCTATGGCTACACCTTC.

The chain couples TRBV5-1 to TRBJ2-5; TRBD2 might be the D (5 bases). CDR1 and CDR2 from the germline V gene are SGHRS and YFSETQ. This CDR3 region has 13 residues. V lost 9 bases to trimming and J lost 3 bases, with 15 bases between them. The CDR3, as DNA: TGCGCCACCTGCCGGGATTTAAAAGAGACCCAGTACTTC. This gives the protein CATCRDLKETQYF.

The chain combines TRBV27 with TRBJ2-2; 10 nucleotides line up with TRBD2. This CDR3 spans 18 amino acids. CDR1 is MNHEY and CDR2 is SMNVEV in the germline V gene (reference sequence). V trimming: 0 bases; J trimming: 6 bases; junction bases outside the gene matches: 10. The CDR3, as DNA: TGTGCCAGCAGTTTATCCCTAACTAGCGGGGTTATTGCCGGGGAGCTGTTTTTT. Translating gives CASSLSLTSGVIAGELFF.

The rearrangement joins TRBV30 to TRBJ1-3; 7 nucleotides line up with TRBD1. The germline V gene has CDR1 GTSNPN and CDR2 SVGIG (reference sequence). The CDR3 runs to 13 residues. V lost 7 bases, J lost 0 bases, and 3 bases stayed unmatched. CDR3 region: CALDRVSGNTIYF. The CDR3 bases are TGTGCCTTAGACAGGGTCTCTGGAAACACCATATATTTT.

The rearrangement joins TRBV6-5 to TRBJ2-3, with 10 positions matching TRBD1. The CDR3 loop spans 15 amino acids. V was clipped by 6 bases and J by 0 bases; unmatched bases: 3. CDR1 and CDR2 (germline): MNHEY, SVGAGI. CDR3 nucleotide sequence: TGTGCCAGCAGCCGGACAGGGGGGAGCACAGATACGCAGTATTTT. The encoded protein is CASSRTGGSTDTQYF.

The genes are TRBV5-1 and TRBJ2-5, with TRBD1 matching over 11 bases. Germline V CDR1 and CDR2: SGHRS, YFSETQ. V lost 4 bases to trimming and J lost 4 bases; unmatched junction nucleotides: 9. The CDR3 is 16 residues long. Here the CDR3 reads CASSPGTGGPPETQYF. The CDR3 nucleotides are TGCGCCAGCAGCCCCGGGACAGGGGGTCCCCCAGAGACCCAGTACTTC.

The J gene is TRBJ2-3, the V gene TRBV5-6; 10 bases are a match to TRBD2. The CDR3 consists of 19 residues. The trim removed 0 bases at V and 0 bases at J, leaving 10 bases unmatched. The V gene's germline CDR1 is SGHDT and CDR2 YYEEEE. CDR3 sequence reads: CASSLGWTSGLMSTDTQYF. DNA for the CDR3: TGTGCCAGCAGCTTGGGGTGGACTAGCGGACTGATGAGCACAGATACGCAGTATTTT.

CDR3 sequence reads: CASYGGLNTGELFF. The DNA of the CDR3 is TGCGCCAGCTACGGGGGGCTGAACACCGGGGAGCTGTTTTTT. V gene TRBV5-1 combines with J gene TRBJ2-2; perhaps TRBD2 as D (7 bases). Trimming removed 7 bases from V and 1 base from J, with 11 bases in between. Germline V CDR1 and CDR2: SGHRS, YFSETQ. The CDR3 runs 14 residues.

J is TRBJ2-7 and V is TRBV2; a possible D gene is TRBD2 (5 bases). CDR1 SNHLY and CDR2 FYNNEI come from the germline V gene. The CDR3 extends over 13 amino acids. V lost 7 bases, J lost 7 bases, and 17 bases lay in between. CDR3 region: CASNGLGVREQYF. DNA for the CDR3: TGTGCCAGCAATGGACTGGGTGTGAGGGAGCAGTACTTC.